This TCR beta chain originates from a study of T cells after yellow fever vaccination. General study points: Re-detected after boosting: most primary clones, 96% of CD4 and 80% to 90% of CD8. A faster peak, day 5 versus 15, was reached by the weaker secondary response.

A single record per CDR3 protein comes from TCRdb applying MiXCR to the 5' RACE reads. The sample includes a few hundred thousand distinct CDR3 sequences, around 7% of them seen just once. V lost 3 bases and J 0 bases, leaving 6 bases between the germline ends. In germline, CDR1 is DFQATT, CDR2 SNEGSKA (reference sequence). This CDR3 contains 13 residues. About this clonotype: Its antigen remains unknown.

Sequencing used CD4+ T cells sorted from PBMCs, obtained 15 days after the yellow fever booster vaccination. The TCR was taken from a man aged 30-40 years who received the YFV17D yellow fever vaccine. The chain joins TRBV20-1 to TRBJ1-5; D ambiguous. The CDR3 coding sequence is TGCAGTGCTAGGCGCGTTAGCAATCAGCCCCAGCATTTT. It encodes CSARRVSNQPQHF.